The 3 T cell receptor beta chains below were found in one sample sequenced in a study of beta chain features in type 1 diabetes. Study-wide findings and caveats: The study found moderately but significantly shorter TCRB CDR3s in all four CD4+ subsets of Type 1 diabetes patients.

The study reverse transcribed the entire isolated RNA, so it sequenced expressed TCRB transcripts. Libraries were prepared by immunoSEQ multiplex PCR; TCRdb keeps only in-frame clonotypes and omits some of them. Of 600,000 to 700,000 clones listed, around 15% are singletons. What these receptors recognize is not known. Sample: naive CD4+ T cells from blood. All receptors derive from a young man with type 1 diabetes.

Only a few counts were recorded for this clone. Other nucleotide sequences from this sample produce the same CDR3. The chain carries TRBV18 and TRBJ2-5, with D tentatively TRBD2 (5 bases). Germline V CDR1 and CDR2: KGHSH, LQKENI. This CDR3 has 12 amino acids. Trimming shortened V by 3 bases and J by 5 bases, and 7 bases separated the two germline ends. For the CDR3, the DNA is TGTGCCAGCTCACCTACGGGGGAGACCCAGTACTTC. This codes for CASSPTGETQYF.

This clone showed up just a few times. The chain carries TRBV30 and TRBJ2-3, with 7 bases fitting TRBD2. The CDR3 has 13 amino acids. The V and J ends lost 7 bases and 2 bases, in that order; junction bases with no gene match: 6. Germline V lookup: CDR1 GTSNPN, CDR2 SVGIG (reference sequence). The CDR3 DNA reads TGTGCCTTTACGGGGGGTTACACAGATACGCAGTATTTT. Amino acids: CAFTGGYTDTQYF.

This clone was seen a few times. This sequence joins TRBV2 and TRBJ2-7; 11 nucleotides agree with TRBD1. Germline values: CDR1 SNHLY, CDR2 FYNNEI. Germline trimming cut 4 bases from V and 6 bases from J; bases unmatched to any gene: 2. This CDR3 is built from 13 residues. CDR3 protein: CASSADRGREQYF. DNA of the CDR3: TGTGCCAGCAGTGCGGACAGGGGGCGCGAGCAGTACTTC.